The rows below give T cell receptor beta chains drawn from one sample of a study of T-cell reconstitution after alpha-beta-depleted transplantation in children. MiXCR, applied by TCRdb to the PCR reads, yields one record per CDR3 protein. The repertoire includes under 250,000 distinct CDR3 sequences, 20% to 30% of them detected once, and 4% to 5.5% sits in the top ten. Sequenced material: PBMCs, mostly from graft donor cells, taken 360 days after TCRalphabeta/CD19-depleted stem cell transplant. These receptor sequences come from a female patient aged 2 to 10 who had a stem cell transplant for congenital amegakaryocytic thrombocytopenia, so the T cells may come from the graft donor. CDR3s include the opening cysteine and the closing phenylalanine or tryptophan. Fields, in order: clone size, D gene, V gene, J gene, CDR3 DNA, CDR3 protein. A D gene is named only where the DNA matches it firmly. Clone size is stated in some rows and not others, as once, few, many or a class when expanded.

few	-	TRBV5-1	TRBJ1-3	TGCGCCAGCAGCTTGCCCCAAACATCCGGAAACACCATATATTTT	CASSLPQTSGNTIYF
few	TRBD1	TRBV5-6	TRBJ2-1	TGTGCCAGCAGCTTGGGGGACAGGGGGTTGTTCTTC	CASSLGDRGLFF
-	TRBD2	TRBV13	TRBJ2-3	TGTGCCAGCAGCACGGCTAGCGGGGGACCCGCCCCCCCAGATACGCAGTATTTT	CASSTASGGPAPPDTQYF
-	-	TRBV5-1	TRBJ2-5	TGCGCCAGCAGCTCCTGGATGGGGCTAGAGACCCAGTACTTC	CASSSWMGLETQYF
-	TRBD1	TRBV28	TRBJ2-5	TGTGCCAGCAGTTCATTGGACAGGGGGCACGAGACCCAGTACTTC	CASSSLDRGHETQYF
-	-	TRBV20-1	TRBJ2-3	TGCAGTGCTAGAGAGCCCCCCAGGGGAGGCACAGATACGCAGTATTTT	CSAREPPRGGTDTQYF
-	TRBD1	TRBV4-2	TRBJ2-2	TGTGCCAGCAGCCACCTAGGGACAGGGAACACCGGGGAGCTGTTTTTT	CASSHLGTGNTGELFF
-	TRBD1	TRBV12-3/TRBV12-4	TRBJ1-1	TGTGCCAGCAGACAGAGGGGGCTCTTGAACACTGAAGCTTTCTTT	CASRQRGLLNTEAFF
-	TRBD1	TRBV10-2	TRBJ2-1	TGCGCCAGCAGTGATAGGGACAGCTCCTACAATGAGCAGTTCTTC	CASSDRDSSYNEQFF
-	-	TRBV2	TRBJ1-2	TGTGCCAGCAGTGAAGGGGTCTATGGCTACACCTTC	CASSEGVYGYTF
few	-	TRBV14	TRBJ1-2	TGTGCCAGCAGTGCGGGGGGTCTGGATGGCTACACCTTC	CASSAGGLDGYTF
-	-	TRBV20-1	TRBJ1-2	TGCAGTGCTAGAGATCTACAGGCGAACTATGGCTACACCTTC	CSARDLQANYGYTF
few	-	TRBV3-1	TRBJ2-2	TGTGCCAGCAGCCCTCAGGGTGCCGGGGAGCTGTTTTTT	CASSPQGAGELFF
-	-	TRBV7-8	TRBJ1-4	TGTGCCAGCAGCTTAGCCGGGACGGTGAAACTGTTTTTT	CASSLAGTVKLFF
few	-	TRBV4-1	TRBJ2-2	TGCGCCAGCAGCCGACAGACGAACACCGGGGAGCTGTTTTTT	CASSRQTNTGELFF
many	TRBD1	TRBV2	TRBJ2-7	TGTGCCAGCAGTACTCAGCGACAGGGCAGCGAGCAGTACTTC	CASSTQRQGSEQYF
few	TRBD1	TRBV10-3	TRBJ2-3	TGTGCCATCAGTGAACCGGGACAGGGATACACAGATACGCAGTATTTT	CAISEPGQGYTDTQYF
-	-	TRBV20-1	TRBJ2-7	TGCAGTGCCTGGGGATACGAGCAGTACTTC	CSAWGYEQYF
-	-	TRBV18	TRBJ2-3	TGTGCCAGCTCACCGACATACTCCTTCACTGATACGCAGTATTTT	CASSPTYSFTDTQYF
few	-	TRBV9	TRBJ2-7	TGTGCCAGCAGCGTAGACACGTCCTACGAGCAGTACTTC	CASSVDTSYEQYF
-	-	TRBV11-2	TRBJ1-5	TGTGCCAGCAGCGCCCAGCGTAATCAGCCCCAGCATTTT	CASSAQRNQPQHF
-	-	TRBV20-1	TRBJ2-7	TGCAGTGCTGGATATTACGAGCAGTACTTC	CSAGYYEQYF
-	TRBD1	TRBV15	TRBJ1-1	TGTGCCACCAGCAGAGATCGGGACAGGCGGAACACTGAAGCTTTCTTT	CATSRDRDRRNTEAFF
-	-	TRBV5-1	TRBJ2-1	TGCGCCAGCAGCTTGGCCCGGGGACATAACTACAATGAGCAGTTCTTC	CASSLARGHNYNEQFF
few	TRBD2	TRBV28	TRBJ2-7	TGTGCCAGCAGTTCGCCCCGGACTAGCGGGAGCGAGCAGTACTTC	CASSSPRTSGSEQYF